This T cell receptor beta chain was identified in a study of cytomegalovirus exposure and HLA in healthy donors. Study context: Of the donors genotyped, 300 to 500 in all, over 80% fell in the Caucasian-associated ancestry cluster.

With respect to this clone: Its cognate antigen is unknown. The sample carries other DNA sequences with the same CDR3.

The donors comprised healthy bone marrow donors. Findings of the study overall: The classifier reportedly diagnosed cytomegalovirus status with high specificity and sensitivity. While the bulk of TCR sequences proved rare, some public TCRs turned up in many donors.

Primers for the PCR totalled 60 Vbeta and 13 Jbeta. The assay was immunoSEQ multiplex PCR, and TCRdb's table has in-frame clones only and misses some. The data contain approximately 110,000 clones, approximately 58% of them singletons. The source is a woman aged 30 to 39 in good health and CMV-seronegative. The sequencing input was PBMCs.

CDR3: CASSSNPGGEQYF. CDR3 DNA: TGTGCCAGCAGCTCTAACCCAGGGGGCGAGCAGTACTTC. The chain is built from TRBV7-3 and TRBJ2-7; 7 nucleotides agree with TRBD1. The V and J ends lost 4 bases and 6 bases, in that order; junction bases with no gene match: 6. This CDR3 has 13 amino acids. Germline-derived CDR1 and CDR2 are SGHTA and FQGTGA.